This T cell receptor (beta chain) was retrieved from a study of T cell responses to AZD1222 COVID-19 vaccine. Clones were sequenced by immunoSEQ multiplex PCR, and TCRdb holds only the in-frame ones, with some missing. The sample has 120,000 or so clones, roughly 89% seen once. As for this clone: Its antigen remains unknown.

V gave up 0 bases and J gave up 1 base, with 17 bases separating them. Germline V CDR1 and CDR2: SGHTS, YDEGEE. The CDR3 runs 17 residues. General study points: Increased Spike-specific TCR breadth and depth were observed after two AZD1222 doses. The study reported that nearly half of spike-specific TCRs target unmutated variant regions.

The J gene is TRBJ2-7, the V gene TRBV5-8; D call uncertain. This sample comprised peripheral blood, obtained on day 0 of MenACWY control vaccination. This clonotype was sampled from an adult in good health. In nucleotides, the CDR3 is TGTGCCAGCAGCTTGGTCCCCTCCGGTCCCCCATCCTACGAGCAGTACTTC. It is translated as CASSLVPSGPPSYEQYF.